This TCR beta chain originates from a study of B cell selection in AIRE deficiency. Study results and caveats: Healthy Tconv contained around two fifths of shared healthy Treg sequences; only TCRbeta sequenced. About 30.6% of healthy-shared Treg sequences were found among patient Tconv cells.

Assay: immunoSEQ multiplex PCR; the TCRdb copy retains only in-frame clones and omits some. The data show about 22,000 clones, approximately 94% seen once. A word on this clone: Its antigen is still unknown.

The CDR3 is made up of 18 amino acids. J lost 4 bases, V lost 0 bases, and 7 bases had no gene match. CDR1 and CDR2 from the germline V gene are SGHRS and YFSETQ. Sorted regulatory T cells were CD4-positive, CD25-high and CD127-low or negative. Sequenced input: Tregs sorted from PBMCs. The chain has TRBV5-1 and TRBJ2-3, with 14 bases lining up with TRBD2. The clonotype was recovered from a human donor with AIRE deficiency. CDR3: CASSLVGLAGEGPDTQYF. As DNA, the CDR3 is TGCGCCAGCAGCTTGGTGGGACTAGCGGGAGAAGGACCAGATACGCAGTATTTT. Filled out from reference TRBV5-1 and TRBJ2-3, the complete variable domain reads KAGVTQTPRYLIKTRGQQVTLSCSPISGHRSVSWYQQTPGQGLQFLFEYFSETQRNKGNFPGRFSGRQFSNSRSEMNVSTLELGDSALYLCASSLVGLAGEGPDTQYFGPGTRLTVL.